A selection of T cell receptor beta chains follows, all from one sample in a study of T cells after posttransplantation cyclophosphamide. The data were produced by immunoSEQ multiplex PCR, yet TCRdb's version contains in-frame clones alone and is incomplete. In the table there are fewer than 25,000 clones, 89% of which are singletons. Sequencing used PBMCs, obtained after an allogeneic stem cell transplant with a calcineurin inhibitor and methotrexate. All receptors derive from a female patient aged 50 to 65 who received an allogeneic stem cell transplant from an unrelated donor, was CMV-positive, and had chronic GVHD only. A share of the T cells may be of graft donor origin. CDR3s include the opening cysteine and the closing phenylalanine or tryptophan. The order of the fields is D gene, clone size, J gene, V gene, CDR3 DNA, CDR3 protein. A D gene is named only where the DNA matches it firmly. Size tells how often a clone was seen (once, few, many) or the class of an expanded clone, and some rows leave it out.

d_call: TRBD2
clone_size: -
j_call: TRBJ2-4
v_call: TRBV4-2
cdr3_nt: TGTGCCAGCAGCCAAGATGTGCGGGAGTCCCAAAACATTCAGTACTTC
cdr3_aa: CASSQDVRESQNIQYF

d_call: -
clone_size: -
j_call: TRBJ2-2
v_call: TRBV6-6
cdr3_nt: TGTGCCAGCGACACCACCGGGGAGCTGTTTTTT
cdr3_aa: CASDTTGELFF

d_call: TRBD2
clone_size: -
j_call: TRBJ2-5
v_call: TRBV7-2
cdr3_nt: TGTGCCAGCAGCTTAGAATCGGGGGGACCGCCCCTATTCGGGACCCAGTACTTC
cdr3_aa: CASSLESGGPPLFGTQYF

d_call: TRBD1
clone_size: -
j_call: TRBJ2-6
v_call: TRBV5-4
cdr3_nt: TGTGCCAGCAGCACTCAGACAGGGGGCCCCCCTGGGGCCAACGTCCTGACTTTC
cdr3_aa: CASSTQTGGPPGANVLTF

d_call: -
clone_size: -
j_call: TRBJ2-7
v_call: TRBV5-1
cdr3_nt: TGCGCCAGTACCTTTACAGGTAACTACGAGCAGTACTTC
cdr3_aa: CASTFTGNYEQYF

d_call: -
clone_size: -
j_call: TRBJ2-7
v_call: TRBV27
cdr3_nt: TGTGCCAGCAGCGAGGCGGTTACTACCTACGAGCAGTACTTC
cdr3_aa: CASSEAVTTYEQYF

d_call: TRBD2
clone_size: -
j_call: TRBJ2-6
v_call: TRBV14
cdr3_nt: TGTGCCAGCAGCCAAGATTTTAATAGCGGGAGGGCCCTTGAAGGAGGGGCCAACGTCCTGACTTTC
cdr3_aa: CASSQDFNSGRALEGGANVLTF

d_call: -
clone_size: once
j_call: TRBJ2-2
v_call: TRBV28
cdr3_nt: TGTGCCAGCAGCTCACCCATCTCAGGCTCAGGGGTTCACACCGGGGAGCTGTTTTTT
cdr3_aa: CASSSPISGSGVHTGELFF

d_call: TRBD1
clone_size: -
j_call: TRBJ1-1
v_call: TRBV5-1
cdr3_nt: TGCGCCAGCAGCTCAACCGGGACAGGGAGCACTGAAGCTTTCTTT
cdr3_aa: CASSSTGTGSTEAFF

d_call: -
clone_size: -
j_call: TRBJ2-3
v_call: TRBV28
cdr3_nt: TGTGCCAGCAGTCACCCGACAATAGATACGCAGTATTTT
cdr3_aa: CASSHPTIDTQYF

d_call: TRBD1
clone_size: -
j_call: TRBJ2-1
v_call: TRBV29-1
cdr3_nt: TGCAGCGTCGGACAGGGTTCCTACAATGAGCAGTTCTTC
cdr3_aa: CSVGQGSYNEQFF

d_call: TRBD1
clone_size: -
j_call: TRBJ1-5
v_call: TRBV19
cdr3_nt: TGTGCCAGTAGTATTGCCGGGACAGGGCCGGGTGGCAATCAGCCCCAGCATTTT
cdr3_aa: CASSIAGTGPGGNQPQHF

d_call: -
clone_size: -
j_call: TRBJ1-5
v_call: TRBV9
cdr3_nt: TGTGCCAGCAGCCTCTTGGGGGGGCCGGGTCAGCCCCAGCATTTT
cdr3_aa: CASSLLGGPGQPQHF

d_call: -
clone_size: -
j_call: TRBJ2-7
v_call: TRBV2
cdr3_nt: TGTGCCAGCAGGGATCAGGGAACCATAAGCTCCTACGAGCAGTACTTC
cdr3_aa: CASRDQGTISSYEQYF

d_call: -
clone_size: -
j_call: TRBJ1-1
v_call: TRBV15
cdr3_nt: TGTGCCACCAGCAGAGGGCGAGGGAGGGGGGCTGAAGCTTTCTTT
cdr3_aa: CATSRGRGRGAEAFF

d_call: -
clone_size: -
j_call: TRBJ2-3
v_call: TRBV15
cdr3_nt: TGTGCCACCAGCCCCCTGAGGCCAGGGATGGATACGCAGTATTTT
cdr3_aa: CATSPLRPGMDTQYF

d_call: -
clone_size: -
j_call: TRBJ2-2
v_call: TRBV7-9
cdr3_nt: TGTGCCAGCAGCTCCCGGGACAATCCCACCGGGGAGCTGTTTTTT
cdr3_aa: CASSSRDNPTGELFF

d_call: TRBD2
clone_size: -
j_call: TRBJ2-7
v_call: TRBV18
cdr3_nt: TGTGCCAGCTCACGGTCGGGCGGGAGGGCCGGCCCGGGCAACGAGCAGTACTTC
cdr3_aa: CASSRSGGRAGPGNEQYF

d_call: -
clone_size: few
j_call: TRBJ2-7
v_call: TRBV28
cdr3_nt: TGTGCCAGCAGTTCCCTCTACGAGCAGTACTTC
cdr3_aa: CASSSLYEQYF

d_call: -
clone_size: -
j_call: TRBJ1-1
v_call: TRBV28
cdr3_nt: TGTGCCAGCACCACTTGGAACACTGAAGCTTTCTTT
cdr3_aa: CASTTWNTEAFF

d_call: TRBD1
clone_size: -
j_call: TRBJ1-2
v_call: TRBV9
cdr3_nt: TGTGCCAGCAGCGGGGGACAGGGGATCTATGGCTACACCTTC
cdr3_aa: CASSGGQGIYGYTF

d_call: -
clone_size: -
j_call: TRBJ1-3
v_call: TRBV7-9
cdr3_nt: TGTGCCAGCAGCTCGTTGGACAGATCCTCTGGAAACACCATATATTTT
cdr3_aa: CASSSLDRSSGNTIYF

d_call: -
clone_size: -
j_call: TRBJ1-3
v_call: TRBV29-1
cdr3_nt: TGCAGCGTTGAACCACCCCTGAGAGACACCATATATTTT
cdr3_aa: CSVEPPLRDTIYF

d_call: -
clone_size: once
j_call: TRBJ2-5
v_call: TRBV4-2
cdr3_nt: TGTGCCAGCAGCTCCGGGGAACAAGAGACCCAGTACTTC
cdr3_aa: CASSSGEQETQYF

d_call: -
clone_size: -
j_call: TRBJ2-5
v_call: TRBV6-4
cdr3_nt: TGTGCCAGCAGTCCCGACCAAGGAGGGCAAGAGACCCAGTACTTC
cdr3_aa: CASSPDQGGQETQYF

d_call: TRBD2
clone_size: -
j_call: TRBJ2-1
v_call: TRBV7-3
cdr3_nt: TGTGCCAGCAGCGCCCCGGGACTAGGCTATGAGCAGTTCTTC
cdr3_aa: CASSAPGLGYEQFF

d_call: -
clone_size: -
j_call: TRBJ2-3
v_call: TRBV7-9
cdr3_nt: TGTGCCAGCAACGCCTTGGGGCCAGATACGCAGTATTTT
cdr3_aa: CASNALGPDTQYF

d_call: TRBD2
clone_size: -
j_call: TRBJ2-3
v_call: TRBV7-6
cdr3_nt: TGTGCCAGCAGCACTAGCGGGAGGTTTTCGGCTAGCACAGATACGCAGTATTTT
cdr3_aa: CASSTSGRFSASTDTQYF

d_call: -
clone_size: -
j_call: TRBJ1-4
v_call: TRBV5-1
cdr3_nt: TGCGCCAGCAGCATTAATTTGGCTGAAAAACTGTTTTTT
cdr3_aa: CASSINLAEKLFF

d_call: TRBD1
clone_size: -
j_call: TRBJ2-7
v_call: TRBV27
cdr3_nt: TGTGCCAGCAGTTTTTTGGACAGGGCTCTCTACGAGCAGTACTTC
cdr3_aa: CASSFLDRALYEQYF

d_call: -
clone_size: once
j_call: TRBJ2-1
v_call: TRBV11-3
cdr3_nt: TGTGCCAGCAGCTTAAGGGGCGACAATGAGCAGTTCTTC
cdr3_aa: CASSLRGDNEQFF

d_call: TRBD2
clone_size: -
j_call: TRBJ2-1
v_call: TRBV11-3
cdr3_nt: TGTGCCAGCAGCTTAGAAGCGGGAGAAGGGGACAATGAGCAGTTCTTC
cdr3_aa: CASSLEAGEGDNEQFF